Listed below are T cell receptor beta chains from one sample, sequenced in a study of cytomegalovirus exposure and HLA in healthy donors. Here immunoSEQ multiplex PCR was the method, and the copy in TCRdb shows in-frame clones only, minus some. The table shows 65,000 to 90,000 clones, with approximately 81% occurring only once. The source material was PBMCs. The receptor source for this set is a woman aged 40 to 50 in good health and CMV-seropositive. Both conserved end residues are part of each CDR3. D genes are given only for firm matches. Part of the rows lack a size; the others show once, few, many or a class for expanded clones.

TRBV25-1	TRBJ2-7	.	.	TGTGCCAGCAGTTTAAACGAGCAGTACTTC	CASSLNEQYF
TRBV11-3	TRBJ1-5	.	TRBD1	TGTGCCAGCAGCTGGGGACAGGGGAGTTATCAGCCCCAGCATTTT	CASSWGQGSYQPQHF
TRBV5-6	TRBJ2-3	.	TRBD2	TGTGCCAGCAGCCTAGCTAGCGGGGGAGATACGCAGTATTTT	CASSLASGGDTQYF
TRBV2	TRBJ2-2	.	TRBD2	TGTGCCAGCAACCTGGGACTAGCGGGCACCGGGGAGCTGTTTTTT	CASNLGLAGTGELFF
TRBV5-1	TRBJ2-2	.	TRBD1	TGCGCCAGCAGCTTGGAGGGGGCCCCGAACACCGGGGAGCTGTTTTTT	CASSLEGAPNTGELFF
TRBV7-9	TRBJ1-6	.	.	TGTGCCAGCAGCCTAACGGGACAAAATTCACCCCTCCACTTT	CASSLTGQNSPLHF
TRBV28	TRBJ2-2	.	TRBD1	TGTGCCAGCAGTTCCAGGGGGACCGGGGAGCTGTTTTTT	CASSSRGTGELFF
TRBV19	TRBJ2-7	few	.	TGTGCCAGTAGTATAGAGCTGGGACTGGGCTACGAGCAGTACTTC	CASSIELGLGYEQYF
TRBV30	TRBJ2-6	once	.	TGTGCCTGGAGTCCCGCGGCAGGGGCCAACGTCCTGACTTTC	CAWSPAAGANVLTF
TRBV27	TRBJ1-4	.	.	TGTGCCAGCAGTTTAGGGGCAGGGGTTGAAAAACTGTTTTTT	CASSLGAGVEKLFF
TRBV5-1	TRBJ1-6	.	TRBD1	TGCGCCAGCAGCGAGGGACAGGGAATTGGGAATTCACCCCTCCACTTT	CASSEGQGIGNSPLHF
TRBV7-2	TRBJ2-2	.	.	TGTGCCAGCAGCCTTAACGGGGGAGACACCGGGGAGCTGTTTTTT	CASSLNGGDTGELFF
TRBV11-2	TRBJ2-7	.	.	TGTGCCAGCAGCCCCCGCGCGGACAGCGCAGAGCAGTACTTC	CASSPRADSAEQYF
TRBV7-2	TRBJ2-2	once	TRBD2	TGTGCCAGCAGCTTAGAAGGGCGGGGGAGGGGCGGGGAGCTGTTTTTT	CASSLEGRGRGGELFF
TRBV18	TRBJ2-6	.	TRBD1	TGTGCCAGCTCACCGGACAGACAGGGGCGGACTGGGGCCAACGTCCTGACTTTC	CASSPDRQGRTGANVLTF
TRBV5-4	TRBJ1-3	.	TRBD1	TGTGCCAGCAGCTGGGGACAGGGCACTACTGGAAACACCATATATTTT	CASSWGQGTTGNTIYF
TRBV18	TRBJ1-1	.	TRBD1	TGTGCCAGCTCAGCGACAGGGGGAATAAACACTGAAGCTTTCTTT	CASSATGGINTEAFF
TRBV19	TRBJ1-2	few	.	TGTGCCAGTAGTACGCAGGGATATGTAGATGGCTACACCTTC	CASSTQGYVDGYTF
TRBV9	TRBJ2-6	few	TRBD1	TGTGCCAGCAGCGAACCGGGACAGGTCTCTGGGGCCAACGTCCTGACTTTC	CASSEPGQVSGANVLTF
TRBV7-8	TRBJ2-5	.	TRBD2	TGTGCCAGCAACCCAGGACCAGCGGGGGGTGGGGAGACCCAGTACTTC	CASNPGPAGGGETQYF
TRBV6-1	TRBJ2-7	.	TRBD1	TGTGCCAAAAGGAGGCGGACAGGAAGCTCCTACGAGCAGTACTTC	CAKRRRTGSSYEQYF
TRBV5-4	TRBJ2-5	.	TRBD1	TGTGCCAGCAGCTTCGGACAGGGACAAGAGACCCAGTACTTC	CASSFGQGQETQYF
TRBV28	TRBJ2-7	.	TRBD1	TGTGCCAGCAGTCCAGGACAGGGTTCCTACGAGCAGTACTTC	CASSPGQGSYEQYF
TRBV7-2	TRBJ2-1	.	TRBD1	TGTGCCAGCAGCTTAGGGACAGGGACCTACAATGAGCAGTTCTTC	CASSLGTGTYNEQFF
TRBV7-2	TRBJ1-5	.	TRBD1	TGTGCCAGCAGCCCGGGCGGACAGGGGGCATACCAGCCCCAGCATTTT	CASSPGGQGAYQPQHF
TRBV6-5	TRBJ1-1	.	TRBD1	TGTGCCAGCAGTCCCTGGACAGGGAACACTGAAGCTTTCTTT	CASSPWTGNTEAFF
TRBV9	TRBJ1-2	.	.	TGTGCCAGCAGCCCTCATATCGGACAGCCCTATGGCTACACCTTC	CASSPHIGQPYGYTF
TRBV30	TRBJ2-2	.	TRBD1	TGTGCCTGGGCCGGGACAGGGAACACCGGGGAGCTGTTTTTT	CAWAGTGNTGELFF